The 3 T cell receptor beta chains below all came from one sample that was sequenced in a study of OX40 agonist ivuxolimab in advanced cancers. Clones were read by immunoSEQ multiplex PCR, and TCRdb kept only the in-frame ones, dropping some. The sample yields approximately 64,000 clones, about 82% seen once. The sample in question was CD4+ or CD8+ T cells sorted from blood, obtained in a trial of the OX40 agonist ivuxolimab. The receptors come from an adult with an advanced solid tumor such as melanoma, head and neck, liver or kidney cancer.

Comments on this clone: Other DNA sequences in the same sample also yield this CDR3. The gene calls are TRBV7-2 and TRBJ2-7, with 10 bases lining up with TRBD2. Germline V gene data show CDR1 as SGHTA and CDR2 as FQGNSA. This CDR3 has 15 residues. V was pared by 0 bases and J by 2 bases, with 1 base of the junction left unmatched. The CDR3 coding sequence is TGTGCCAGCAGCTTAGCAGCGGGAGGGGCCTACGAGCAGTACTTC. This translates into CASSLAAGGAYEQYF.

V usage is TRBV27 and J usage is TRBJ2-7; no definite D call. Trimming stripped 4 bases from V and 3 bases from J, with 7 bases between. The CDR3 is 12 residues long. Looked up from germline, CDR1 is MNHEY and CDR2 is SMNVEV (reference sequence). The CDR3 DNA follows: TGTGCCAGCAGTTCTTCCCGCTACGAGCAGTACTTC. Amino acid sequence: CASSSSRYEQYF.

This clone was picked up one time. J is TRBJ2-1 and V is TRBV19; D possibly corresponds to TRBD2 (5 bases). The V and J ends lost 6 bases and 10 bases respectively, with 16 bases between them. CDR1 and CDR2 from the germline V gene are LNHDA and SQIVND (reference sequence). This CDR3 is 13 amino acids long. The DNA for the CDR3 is TGTGCCAGTAGCCTAGCTCGGAGTTGGGAGCAGTTCTTC. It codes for CASSLARSWEQFF.